The clone carrying this TCR beta chain has a count of ten or more. What it binds is not known. None of the patients had undergone any treatment ahead of thyroid surgery. This sample stems from a study of metastatic and nonmetastatic thyroid tumors. For the study at large: Comparative analysis of repertoires was undertaken across blood and tumor or nodule tissue obtained from malignant and benign thyroid patients.

In the source study's methods: Across clinicopathological groups, CDR3 differences served as the basis for building a distant-metastasis classifier for papillary thyroid cancer. Via MiXCR, TCRdb re-called the PCR reads. These V and J calls derive from TCRdb rather than the authors' analysis. Of some 20,000 clones in the sample, 27% were seen once. General study points: TCR beta diversity was reportedly significantly higher in malignant thyroid tumors than benign nodules, in blood and tumor.

Trimming took 2 bases from V and 8 from J, leaving 16 bases between them. Looked up from germline, CDR1 is SGHTA and CDR2 is FQGNSA. The CDR3 runs 16 residues. The sample consisted of blood. The gene calls are TRBV7-2 and TRBJ1-6, with D perhaps matching TRBD1 (6 bases). This receptor was obtained from a female donor with papillary thyroid cancer or a benign thyroid nodule (not recorded which). Some clones in this sample may be carry-over from other donors' samples. The CDR3, as DNA: TGTGCCAGCAGCTTAATATGGGACACTAAGGATTCACCCCTCCACTTT. Translation gives CASSLIWDTKDSPLHF.